This T cell receptor (beta chain) originates from a study of tumor and adjacent non-tumor tissue in lung cancer. In the study overall: The cohort had around eleven adenocarcinoma, a couple of squamous cell and 1 small cell patients.

No cell sorting was done before RNA was extracted from the tissue. This non-tumor lung sample came from over 3 cm beyond the tumor edge. Between August and November 2014, newly diagnosed, chemotherapy-naive lung cancer patients underwent thoracic surgery in China. Concerning this clonotype itself: The germline gene is not matched at one end of the junction; a read error may be the cause.

TCRbeta libraries were built with three rounds of nested PCR, modified from ARM-PCR. MiXCR was run by TCRdb on the multiplex PCR reads, yielding one entry per CDR3 protein. The sample holds some 80,000 distinct CDR3 sequences, roughly 80% seen once. The CDR3 is 17 residues long. The chain combines TRBV12-3 or TRBV12-4 with TRBJ2-6; D might be TRBD2 (6 bases). This receptor was identified in a man in his sixties with non-small cell lung cancer. Sequenced sample: distant non-tumor lung tissue. CDR3 nucleotides: TGTGCCAGCAGATCGGGACTCCTTGTCTCTTGGGCCAACGTCCTGACTTTC. Its translation: CASRSGLLVSWANVLTF.